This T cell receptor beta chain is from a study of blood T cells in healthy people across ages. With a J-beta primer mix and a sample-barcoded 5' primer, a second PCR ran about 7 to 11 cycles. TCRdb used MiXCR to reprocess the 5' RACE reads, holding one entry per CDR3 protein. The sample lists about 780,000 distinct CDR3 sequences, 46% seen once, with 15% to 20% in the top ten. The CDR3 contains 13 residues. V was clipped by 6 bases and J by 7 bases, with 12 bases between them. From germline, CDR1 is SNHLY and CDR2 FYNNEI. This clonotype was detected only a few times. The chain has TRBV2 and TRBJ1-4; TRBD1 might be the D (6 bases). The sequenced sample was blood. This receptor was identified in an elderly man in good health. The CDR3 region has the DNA TGTGCCAGCAGCCGGGACAATGGTGAAAAACTGTTTTTT. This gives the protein CASSRDNGEKLFF. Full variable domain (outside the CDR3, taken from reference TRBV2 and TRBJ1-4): EPEVTQTPSHQVTQMGQEVILRCVPISNHLYFYWYRQILGQKVEFLVSFYNNEISEKSEIFDDQFSVERPDGSNFTLKIRSTKLEDSAMYFCASSRDNGEKLFFGSGTQLSVL.